Below are 9 T cell receptor beta chains sequenced from a single sample in a study of identifying expanded T cells in peripheral blood. Data came from immunoSEQ multiplex PCR; TCRdb stores just in-frame clones and leaves some out. The sample consists of some 95,000 clones, 70% to 90% of them appearing once. Source material: blood. The receptors were sampled from a person aged 18 to 75 in good health.

The gene calls are TRBV30 and TRBJ2-7; 10 bases agree with TRBD2. With V trimmed by 0 bases and J by 4 bases, 12 bases remained unmatched. There are 17 residues in the CDR3. Germline loops: CDR1 GTSNPN, CDR2 SVGIG (reference sequence). The CDR3 DNA follows: TGTGCCTGGAGTGTACCCGCAGCGGGAGGGCGGTGGTACGAGCAGTACTTC. Residues: CAWSVPAAGGRWYEQYF.

The chain joins TRBV7-2 to TRBJ1-3; D gene unclear. There are 17 residues in the CDR3. Trimming left V 1 base short and J 0 bases short, with 13 bases between. Germline V gene lookup returns CDR1 SGHTA and CDR2 FQGNSA. The CDR3 sequence: CASSLEGTAFSGNTIYF. CDR3 nucleotides: TGTGCCAGCAGCTTAGAGGGTACAGCTTTCTCTGGAAACACCATATATTTT.

The chain carries TRBV6-5 and TRBJ2-7, with a weak D call TRBD2 (5 bases). Germline V gives CDR1 MNHEY, CDR2 SVGAGI. V lost 5 bases, J lost 3 bases, and 14 bases lay in between. This CDR3 has 14 amino acids. CDR3 loop: CASSDHTEGYEQYF. CDR3 DNA: TGTGCCAGCAGTGACCACACCGAGGGCTACGAGCAGTACTTC.

This clone was detected only a few times. This sequence joins TRBV6-1 and TRBJ1-1, with 7 bases lining up with TRBD1. Germline CDR1 reads MNHNS; CDR2 reads SASEGT. The CDR3 covers 17 residues. V was pared by 0 bases and J by 1 base, with 8 bases of the junction left unmatched. This chain's CDR3 is CASSEARLTGANTEAFF. In DNA, the CDR3 is TGTGCCAGCAGTGAAGCGCGGTTAACAGGGGCGAACACTGAAGCTTTCTTT.

The chain uses TRBV9 and TRBJ1-1; TRBD1 matches 7 bases. V lost 3 bases and J lost 0; bases outside the gene matches: 8. Germline CDR1 SGDLS, CDR2 YYNGEE. The CDR3 consists of 16 residues. CDR3 sequence reads: CASSESLGQLNTEAFF. CDR3 sequence (DNA): TGTGCCAGCAGCGAGAGCCTGGGACAGCTGAACACTGAAGCTTTCTTT.

In the case of this clone: This sample includes further DNA sequences coding for the same CDR3. In DNA, the CDR3 is TGTGCCAGCAGTTACGGGGGTACGAACACTGAAGCTTTCTTT. Translating it yields CASSYGGTNTEAFF. V gene TRBV6-5 combines with J gene TRBJ1-1, with D perhaps TRBD1 (5 bases). With 2 bases removed from V and 1 base from J, the gap between germline ends came to 8 bases. The CDR3 covers 14 residues. Germline-derived CDR1 and CDR2 are MNHEY and SVGAGI.

The chain uses TRBV25-1 and TRBJ1-1, with D perhaps matching TRBD1 (5 bases). The V and J ends lost 5 bases and 1 base respectively, with 11 bases between them. The CDR3 runs to 14 residues. Germline CDR1 and CDR2: MGHDK and SYGVNS. CDR3: CASSRGTENTEAFF. CDR3 nucleotide sequence: TGTGCCAGCAGTCGCGGGACGGAGAACACTGAAGCTTTCTTT.

This chain joins TRBV4-2 and TRBJ1-5; no reliable D call. Germline lookup yields CDR1 LGHNA and CDR2 YNFKEQ. V lost 1 base and J 3 bases, leaving 4 bases between the germline ends. This CDR3 has 13 residues. The CDR3 is CASSQGDNQPQHF. CDR3 nucleotides: TGTGCCAGCAGCCAAGGGGACAATCAGCCCCAGCATTTT.

The rearrangement links TRBV30 to TRBJ2-1; D not resolved. With 3 bases removed from V and 5 bases from J, the gap between germline ends came to 5 bases. Looked up from germline, CDR1 is GTSNPN and CDR2 is SVGIG (reference sequence). CDR3 length: 11 amino acids. CDR3 nucleotide sequence: TGTGCCTGGAGACGGCACAATGAGCAGTTCTTC. It encodes CAWRRHNEQFF.